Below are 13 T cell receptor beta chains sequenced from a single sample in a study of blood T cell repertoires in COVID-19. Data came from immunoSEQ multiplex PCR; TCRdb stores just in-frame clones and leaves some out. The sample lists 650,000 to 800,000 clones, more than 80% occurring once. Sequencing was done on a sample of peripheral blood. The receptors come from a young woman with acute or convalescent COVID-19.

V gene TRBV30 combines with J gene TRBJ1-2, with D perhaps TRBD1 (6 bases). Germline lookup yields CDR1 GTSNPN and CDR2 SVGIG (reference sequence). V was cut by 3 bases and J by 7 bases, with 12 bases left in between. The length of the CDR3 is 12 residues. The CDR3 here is CAWRENRVGYTF. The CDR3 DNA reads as TGTGCCTGGAGGGAAAACAGGGTTGGCTACACCTTC.

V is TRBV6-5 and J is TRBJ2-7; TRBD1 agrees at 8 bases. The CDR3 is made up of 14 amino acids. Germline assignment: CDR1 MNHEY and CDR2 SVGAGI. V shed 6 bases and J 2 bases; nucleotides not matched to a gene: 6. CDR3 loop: CASRTTGGTYEQYF. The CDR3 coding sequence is TGTGCCAGCAGAACTACAGGGGGGACCTACGAGCAGTACTTC.

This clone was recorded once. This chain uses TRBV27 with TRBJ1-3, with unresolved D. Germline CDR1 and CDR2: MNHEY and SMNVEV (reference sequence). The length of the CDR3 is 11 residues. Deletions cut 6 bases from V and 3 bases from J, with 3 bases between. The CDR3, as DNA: TGTGCCAGCAGCAGTGGAAACACCATATATTTT. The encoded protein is CASSSGNTIYF.

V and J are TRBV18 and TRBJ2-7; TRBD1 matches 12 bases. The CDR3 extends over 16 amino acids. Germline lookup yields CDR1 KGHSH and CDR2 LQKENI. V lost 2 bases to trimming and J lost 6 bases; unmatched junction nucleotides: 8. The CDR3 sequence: CASSPNPGTGGGEQYF. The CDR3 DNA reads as TGTGCCAGCTCACCAAATCCCGGGACAGGGGGCGGCGAGCAGTACTTC.

CDR3: CASSRGLAGAPDTQYF. For the CDR3, the DNA is TGTGCCAGCAGCAGGGGACTAGCGGGGGCCCCAGATACGCAGTATTTT. The rearrangement uses TRBV5-8 and TRBJ2-3; the match to TRBD2 covers 14 bases. V was clipped by 4 bases and J by 4 bases; unmatched bases: 5. CDR3 length equals 16 residues. Germline V CDR1 and CDR2: SGHTS, YDEGEE.

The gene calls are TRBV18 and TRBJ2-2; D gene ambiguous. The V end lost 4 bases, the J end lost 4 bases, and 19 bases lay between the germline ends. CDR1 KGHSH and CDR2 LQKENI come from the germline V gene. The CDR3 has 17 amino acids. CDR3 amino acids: CASSLEVFGSTTGELFF. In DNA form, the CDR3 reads TGTGCCAGCTCACTCGAAGTATTCGGGTCCACCACCGGGGAGCTGTTTTTT.

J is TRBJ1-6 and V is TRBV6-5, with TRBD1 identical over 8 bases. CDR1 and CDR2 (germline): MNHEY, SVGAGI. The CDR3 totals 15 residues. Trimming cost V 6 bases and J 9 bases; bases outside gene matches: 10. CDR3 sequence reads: CASRTSGTGGSPLHF. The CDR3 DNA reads TGTGCCAGCAGGACCTCCGGAACAGGGGGTTCACCCCTCCACTTT.

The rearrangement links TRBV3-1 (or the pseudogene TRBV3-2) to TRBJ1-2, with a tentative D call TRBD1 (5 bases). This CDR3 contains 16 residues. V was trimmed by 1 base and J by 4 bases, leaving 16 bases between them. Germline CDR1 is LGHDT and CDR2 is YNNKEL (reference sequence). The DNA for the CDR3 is TGTGCCAGCAGCCAAGCACAGGTAGCCCCCCTCTATGGCTACACCTTC. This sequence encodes CASSQAQVAPLYGYTF.

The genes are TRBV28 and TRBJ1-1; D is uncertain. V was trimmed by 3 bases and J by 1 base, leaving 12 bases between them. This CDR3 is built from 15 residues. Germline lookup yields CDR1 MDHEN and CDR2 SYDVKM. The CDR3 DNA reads TGTGCCAGCAGTTTGTTAGCGACTGGGAACACTGAAGCTTTCTTT. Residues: CASSLLATGNTEAFF. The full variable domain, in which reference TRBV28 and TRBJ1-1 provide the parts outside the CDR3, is DVKVTQSSRYLVKRTGEKVFLECVQDMDHENMFWYRQDPGLGLRLIYFSYDVKMKEKGDIPEGYSVSREKKERFSLILESASTNQTSMYLCASSLLATGNTEAFFGQGTRLTVV.

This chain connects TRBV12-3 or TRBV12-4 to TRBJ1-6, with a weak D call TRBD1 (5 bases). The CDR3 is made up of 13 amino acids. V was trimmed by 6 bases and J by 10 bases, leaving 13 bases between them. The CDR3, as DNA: TGTGCCAGCAGGGGGGGGTCCGTCTCACCCCTCCACTTT. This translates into CASRGGSVSPLHF.

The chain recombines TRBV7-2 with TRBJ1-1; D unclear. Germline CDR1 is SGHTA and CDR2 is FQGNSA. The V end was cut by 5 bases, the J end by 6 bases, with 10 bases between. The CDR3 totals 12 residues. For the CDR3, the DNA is TGTGCCAGCAGCCGAGACTGGGCTGAAGCTTTCTTT. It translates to CASSRDWAEAFF.

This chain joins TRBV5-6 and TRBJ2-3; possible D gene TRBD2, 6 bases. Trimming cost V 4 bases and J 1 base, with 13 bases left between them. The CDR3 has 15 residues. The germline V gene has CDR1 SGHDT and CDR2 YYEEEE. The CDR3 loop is CASSPRVAGTDTQYF. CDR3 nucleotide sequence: TGTGCCAGCAGCCCCAGGGTAGCGGGCACAGATACGCAGTATTTT. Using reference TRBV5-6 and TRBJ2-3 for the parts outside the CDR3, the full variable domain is DAGVTQSPTHLIKTRGQQVTLRCSPKSGHDTVSWYQQALGQGPQFIFQYYEEEERQRGNFPDRFSGHQFPNYSSELNVNALLLGDSALYLCASSPRVAGTDTQYFGPGTRLTVL.

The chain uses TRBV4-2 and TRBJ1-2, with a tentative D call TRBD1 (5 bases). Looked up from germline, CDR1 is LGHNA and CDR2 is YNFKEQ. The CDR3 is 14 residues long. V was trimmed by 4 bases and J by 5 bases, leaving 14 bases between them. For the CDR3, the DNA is TGTGCCAGCAGCCCGGAGCCGGGGGGGTATGGCTACACCTTC. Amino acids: CASSPEPGGYGYTF.